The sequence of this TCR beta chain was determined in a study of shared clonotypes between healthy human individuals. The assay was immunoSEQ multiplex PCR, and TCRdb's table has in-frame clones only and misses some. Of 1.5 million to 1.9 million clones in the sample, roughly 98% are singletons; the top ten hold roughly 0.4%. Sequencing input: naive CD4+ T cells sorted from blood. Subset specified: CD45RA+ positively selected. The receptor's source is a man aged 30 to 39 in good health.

This CDR3 is CATSRDGGVVGAFF. The CDR3 DNA reads TGTGCCACCAGCAGAGACGGGGGTGTCGTCGGAGCTTTCTTT. The chain joins TRBV15 to TRBJ1-1; possibly TRBD1 for D (5 bases). Trimming left V 0 bases short and J 10 bases short, with 15 bases between. Germline V CDR1 and CDR2: LNHNV, YYDKDF (reference sequence). The CDR3 spans 14 residues.